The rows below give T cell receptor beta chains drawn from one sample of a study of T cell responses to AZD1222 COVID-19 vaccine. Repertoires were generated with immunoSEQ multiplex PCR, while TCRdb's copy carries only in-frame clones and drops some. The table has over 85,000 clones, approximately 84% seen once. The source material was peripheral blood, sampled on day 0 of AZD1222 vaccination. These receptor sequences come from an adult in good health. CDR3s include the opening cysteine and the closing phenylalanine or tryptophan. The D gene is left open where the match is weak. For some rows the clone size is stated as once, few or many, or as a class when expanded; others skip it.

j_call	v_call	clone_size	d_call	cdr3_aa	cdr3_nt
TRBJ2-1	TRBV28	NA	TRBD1	CASKTGPREQFF	TGTGCCAGCAAGACAGGGCCGAGGGAGCAGTTCTTC
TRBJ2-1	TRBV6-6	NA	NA	CASSQPPYNEQFF	TGTGCCAGCTCCCAACCGCCTTACAATGAGCAGTTCTTC
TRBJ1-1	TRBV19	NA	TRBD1	CASRPGTANTEAFF	TGTGCCAGTAGACCCGGGACAGCGAACACTGAAGCTTTCTTT
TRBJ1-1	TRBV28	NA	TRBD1	CASSPRRGRSEAFF	TGTGCCAGCAGTCCTAGGAGGGGGCGGTCTGAAGCTTTCTTT
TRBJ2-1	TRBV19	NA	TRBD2	CASSILAGGGEQFF	TGTGCCAGTAGTATCCTAGCGGGAGGGGGTGAGCAGTTCTTC
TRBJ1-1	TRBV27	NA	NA	CASSGGARNTEAFF	TGTGCCAGCAGTGGGGGGGCGCGGAACACTGAAGCTTTCTTT
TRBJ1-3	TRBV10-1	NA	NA	CASSESGRDAGNTIYF	TGCGCCAGCAGTGAGTCGGGCCGGGACGCTGGAAACACCATATATTTT
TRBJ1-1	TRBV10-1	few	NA	CASSEYLDGDTEAFF	TGCGCCAGCAGTGAGTATCTGGATGGTGACACTGAAGCTTTCTTT
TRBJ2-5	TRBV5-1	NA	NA	CASSLGGTQETQYF	TGCGCCAGCAGCTTGGGCGGAACTCAAGAGACCCAGTACTTC
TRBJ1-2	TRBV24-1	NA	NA	CATSDFDKNYGYTF	TGTGCCACCAGTGATTTCGACAAAAACTATGGCTACACCTTC
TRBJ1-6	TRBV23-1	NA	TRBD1	CASTPRDRAYSPLHF	TGCGCCAGCACGCCCCGGGACAGGGCATATTCACCCCTCCACTTT
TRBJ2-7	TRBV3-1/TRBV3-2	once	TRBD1	CASSPRGYEQYF	TGTGCCAGCAGCCCCAGGGGGTACGAGCAGTACTTC
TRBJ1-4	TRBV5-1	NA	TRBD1	CASSLVGTGNEKLFF	TGCGCCAGCAGCTTGGTTGGGACAGGGAATGAAAAACTGTTTTTT
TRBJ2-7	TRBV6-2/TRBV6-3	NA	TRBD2	CASSYDASSGAYEQYF	TGTGCCAGCAGTTACGACGCCTCTAGCGGGGCCTACGAGCAGTACTTC
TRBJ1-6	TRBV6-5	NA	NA	CASSPSAGLTPLHF	TGTGCCAGCAGTCCCTCCGCCGGACTAACACCCCTCCACTTT
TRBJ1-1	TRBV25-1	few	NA	CASSEYGGGGTEAFF	TGTGCCAGCAGTGAATATGGGGGGGGCGGCACTGAAGCTTTCTTT
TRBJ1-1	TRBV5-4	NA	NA	CASSADMQNTEAFF	TGTGCCAGCAGCGCGGACATGCAGAACACTGAAGCTTTCTTT
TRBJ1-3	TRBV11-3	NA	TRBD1	CASSHRTGQRNTIYF	TGTGCCAGCAGTCACCGGACAGGACAAAGAAACACCATATATTTT
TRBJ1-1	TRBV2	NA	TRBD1	CASRGTALQKAFF	TGTGCCAGCAGAGGGACAGCCCTGCAGAAAGCTTTCTTT
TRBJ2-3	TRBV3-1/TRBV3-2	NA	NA	CASSQTGRTTDTQYF	TGTGCCAGCAGCCAGACAGGGAGGACCACAGATACGCAGTATTTT
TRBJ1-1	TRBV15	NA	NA	CATSRDNRGEAFF	TGTGCCACCAGCAGAGACAATAGAGGTGAAGCTTTCTTT
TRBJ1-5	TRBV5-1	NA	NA	CASSLAGQVHQPQHF	TGCGCCAGCAGCTTGGCCGGGCAGGTTCATCAGCCCCAGCATTTT
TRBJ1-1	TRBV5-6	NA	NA	CASSGGFGSTEAFF	TGTGCCAGCAGCGGGGGATTTGGGAGCACTGAAGCTTTCTTT
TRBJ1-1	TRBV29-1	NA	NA	CSVVGTREAFF	TGCAGCGTTGTAGGGACACGTGAAGCTTTCTTT
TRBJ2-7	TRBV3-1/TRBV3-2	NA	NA	CASSQDPPYEQYF	TGTGCCAGCAGCCAAGATCCCCCATACGAGCAGTACTTC
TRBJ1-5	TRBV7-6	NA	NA	CASSSPGQPQHF	TGTGCCAGCAGCTCCCCGGGGCAGCCCCAGCATTTT
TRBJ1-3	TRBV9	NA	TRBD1	CASSGQGRSGNTIYF	TGTGCCAGCAGCGGACAGGGGCGCTCTGGAAACACCATATATTTT
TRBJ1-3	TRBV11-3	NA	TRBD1	CASSFFKGARGNTIYF	TGTGCCAGCAGCTTTTTTAAGGGGGCGCGAGGAAACACCATATATTTT
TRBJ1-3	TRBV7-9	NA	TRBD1	CASSPGQGDVNTIYF	TGTGCCAGCAGCCCGGGACAGGGGGATGTAAACACCATATATTTT
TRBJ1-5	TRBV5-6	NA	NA	CASSAWSRPNQPQHF	TGTGCCAGCAGCGCCTGGTCGCGGCCTAATCAGCCCCAGCATTTT
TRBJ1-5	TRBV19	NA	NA	CASSKGTLSNQPQHF	TGTGCCAGTAGTAAAGGGACACTTAGCAATCAGCCCCAGCATTTT
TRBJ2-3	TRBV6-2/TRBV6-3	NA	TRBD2	CASSSGTTLRTDTQYF	TGTGCCAGCAGCTCCGGGACTACCCTTCGCACAGATACGCAGTATTTT
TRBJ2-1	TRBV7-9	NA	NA	CASSQGLQTNEQFF	TGTGCCAGCAGCCAAGGACTGCAAACCAATGAGCAGTTCTTC
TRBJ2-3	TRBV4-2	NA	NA	CASSQDPSRGGTDTQYF	TGTGCCAGCAGCCAAGATCCGTCCCGCGGGGGCACAGATACGCAGTATTTT
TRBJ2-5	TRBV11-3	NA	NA	CASSSPGIPSETQYF	TGTGCCAGCAGCTCACCCGGGATTCCTTCGGAGACCCAGTACTTC
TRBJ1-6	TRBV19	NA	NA	CASRIDSGANSPLHF	TGTGCCAGTAGAATCGACAGTGGGGCCAATTCACCCCTCCACTTT
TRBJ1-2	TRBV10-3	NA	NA	CAISVYDRRDSDGYGYTF	TGTGCCATCAGTGTATACGACCGGAGGGACTCCGATGGGTATGGCTACACCTTC
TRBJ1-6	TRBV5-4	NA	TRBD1	CASSFGTGGADSYNSPLHF	TGTGCCAGCAGCTTCGGGACAGGGGGCGCCGACTCCTATAATTCACCCCTCCACTTT
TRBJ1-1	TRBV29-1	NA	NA	CSVGPGGHTEAFF	TGCAGCGTTGGACCCGGGGGGCACACTGAAGCTTTCTTT
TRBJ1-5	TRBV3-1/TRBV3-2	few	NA	CASSPTQVPGQPQHF	TGTGCCAGCAGCCCTACCCAAGTTCCGGGCCAGCCCCAGCATTTT
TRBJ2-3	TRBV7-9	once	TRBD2	CASSQGSGLDTDTQYF	TGTGCCAGCAGCCAAGGGTCGGGACTAGACACAGATACGCAGTATTTT
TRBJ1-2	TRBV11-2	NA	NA	CASSLGEGLGGYTF	TGTGCCAGCAGCTTAGGGGAGGGGTTAGGTGGCTACACCTTC
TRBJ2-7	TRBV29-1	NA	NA	CSARVIGDYEQYF	TGCAGCGCCCGGGTGATTGGAGACTACGAGCAGTACTTC
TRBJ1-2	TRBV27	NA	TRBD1	CASATTGTYGYTF	TGTGCCAGCGCTACGACAGGGACCTATGGCTACACCTTC
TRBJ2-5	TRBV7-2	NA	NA	CASSLSTGSKTQYF	TGTGCCAGCAGCTTATCCACAGGTTCCAAGACCCAGTACTTC
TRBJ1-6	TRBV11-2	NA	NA	CASSRYNSGNSPLHF	TGTGCCAGCAGCCGGTACAATTCCGGTAATTCACCCCTCCACTTT
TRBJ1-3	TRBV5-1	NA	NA	CASSLDRNGNTIYF	TGCGCCAGCAGCCTCGACAGAAATGGAAACACCATATATTTT
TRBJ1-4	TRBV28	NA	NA	CASSFTATNEKLFF	TGTGCCAGCAGTTTCACTGCAACTAATGAAAAACTGTTTTTT
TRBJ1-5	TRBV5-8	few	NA	CASSLAPSPHF	TGTGCCAGCAGCTTGGCCCCCAGCCCCCATTTT
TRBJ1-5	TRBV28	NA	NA	CASTGGGAGNQPQHF	TGTGCCAGCACTGGGGGGGGCGCGGGCAATCAGCCCCAGCATTTT
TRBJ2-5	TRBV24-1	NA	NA	CATSDFGLPETQYF	TGTGCCACCAGTGATTTTGGCTTACCAGAGACCCAGTACTTC
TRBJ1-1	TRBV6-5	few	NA	CASSYEPGGTEAFF	TGTGCCAGCAGTTACGAACCGGGGGGAACTGAAGCTTTCTTT
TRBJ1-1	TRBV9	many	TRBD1	CASSVAAGGTEAFF	TGTGCCAGCAGCGTAGCCGCAGGGGGCACTGAAGCTTTCTTT
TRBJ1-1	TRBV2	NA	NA	CASRSNRNTEAFF	TGTGCCAGCAGAAGTAACAGAAACACTGAAGCTTTCTTT